The entry below describes one T cell receptor beta chain. Its antigen is as yet unknown. CDR1 and CDR2 from the germline V gene are SGHRS and YFSETQ. The CDR3 covers 15 residues. The sample originates from a study of CXCR3-negative and CXCR3-positive naive CD8 T cells. Study-level points and caveats: Hydrophobicity of TRB CDR3s was greater in CXCR3-positive naive cells than in CXCR3-negative naive cells.

UMI-tagged TRB cDNA libraries were built via 5' RACE. TCRdb reworked the 5' RACE reads into one entry per CDR3 protein, no DNA. Its listing shows tens of thousands of distinct CDR3 sequences. Sample: naive CXCR3+ CD8+ T cells from blood. As for subset: CD45RO-CCR7+CD27+CD95- naive CD8+ T cells expressing CXCR3 (TNR3+). The V gene is TRBV5-1, the J gene TRBJ2-7; TCRdb reports TRBD1, a call that lacks DNA to check it against. The receptor comes from a human donor in good health. Some clones in this sample may be carry-over from other donors' samples. CDR3 loop: CASSFSGTGDYEQYF.